This T cell receptor (beta chain) was sequenced for a study of blood T cells in healthy people across ages. Then a second PCR, running roughly 7 to 11 cycles, was carried out with a sample-barcoded 5' primer and a J-beta primer mix. TCRdb reprocessed the 5' RACE reads via MiXCR and lists one record per CDR3 protein. This table has about 680,000 distinct CDR3 sequences, about 52% appearing once. The germline V and J ends were trimmed by 3 bases and 12 bases, with 24 bases remaining between them. This CDR3 has 15 amino acids. Germline V gives CDR1 DFQATT, CDR2 SNEGSKA (reference sequence). The chain links TRBV20-1 to TRBJ2-1; D not resolved. The receptor was isolated from a woman aged 55 to 70 in good health. The sequenced material came from blood. The CDR3 DNA is TGCAGTGCTAGGGATCCCGTATCCTCGAGGCATGGGCAGTTCTTC. This translates into CSARDPVSSRHGQFF.